This T cell receptor beta chain was sequenced for a study of cytomegalovirus exposure and HLA in healthy donors. Amplification used 60 Vbeta primers and 13 Jbeta primers. Using immunoSEQ multiplex PCR, the repertoire was profiled, and TCRdb retains in-frame clones only, with some absent. The repertoire table contains 150,000 to 200,000 clones. The receptor was derived from a man younger than 40 in good health and CMV-seronegative. Sequenced input: PBMCs.

CDR3 amino acids: CATRPRLAGWGSTDTQYF. The CDR3 bases are TGTGCCACCAGGCCCAGACTAGCGGGATGGGGAAGCACAGATACGCAGTATTTT. The V call is TRBV15, the J call TRBJ2-3; 11 bases agree with TRBD2. V lost 6 bases, J lost 0 bases, and 11 bases stayed unmatched. Germline loops: CDR1 LNHNV, CDR2 YYDKDF (reference sequence). This CDR3 comprises 18 residues.